A selection of T cell receptor beta chains follows, all from one sample in a study of human T cells and chemical hapten exposure. Each CDR3 protein is one row after TCRdb ran MiXCR on the RACE reads. Of fewer than 350,000 distinct CDR3 sequences listed, around 7.7% are singletons. The sequencing used whole blood, collected in connection with sensitization to the hapten diphenylcyclopropenone (DPC). The receptors derive from a man between 18 and 29 years old with alopecia areata. Some clones in this sample may be carry-over from other donors' samples. CDR3s include the opening cysteine and the closing phenylalanine or tryptophan. The D gene is left open where the match is weak. Rows may omit the clone size; those that give it use once, few, many or a size class.

DNA,CDR3,D,V,J,size
TGTGCCAGCAGTGAATGGCAGGGGGCGAGTGAGCAGTACTTC,CASSEWQGASEQYF,TRBD1,TRBV2,TRBJ2-7,NA
TGTGCCAGCAGTCGACAGGGATGGCATCAGCCCCAGCATTTT,CASSRQGWHQPQHF,TRBD1,TRBV6-5,TRBJ1-5,few
TGTGCCAGCAGTTGGACGGCTAGCTCCTACAATGAGCAGTTCTTC,CASSWTASSYNEQFF,NA,TRBV27,TRBJ2-1,NA
TGTGCCAGCAGCTTAGCGCGGAACCAGTATGGCTACACCTTC,CASSLARNQYGYTF,NA,TRBV7-9,TRBJ1-2,NA
TGTGCCATCAGTGAGGCTATCTACAGGGAGAACACTGAAGCTTTCTTT,CAISEAIYRENTEAFF,NA,TRBV10-3,TRBJ1-1,many
TGTGCCAGCATAGGGGTCTATAATTCACCCCTCCACTTT,CASIGVYNSPLHF,NA,TRBV28,TRBJ1-6,many
TGCGCCAGCAGCTCAAGTCCGACAGGGGGCCCGGTAGGCTATGGCTACACCTTC,CASSSSPTGGPVGYGYTF,TRBD1,TRBV5-1,TRBJ1-2,NA
TGTGCCATCAGTGATGGGGTGAATCAGCCCCAGCATTTT,CAISDGVNQPQHF,NA,TRBV10-3,TRBJ1-5,NA
TGTGCCACCAGTGATTCTGGGCCAGAAAACACTGAAGCTTTCTTT,CATSDSGPENTEAFF,NA,TRBV24-1,TRBJ1-1,NA
TGTGCCAGCAGTTTATCCCGGGAGTACAGGGGATACGAGCAGTACTTC,CASSLSREYRGYEQYF,NA,TRBV27,TRBJ2-7,NA
TGTGCCAGCAGCTTAGGCCTAAACGAGGATACGCAGTATTTT,CASSLGLNEDTQYF,NA,TRBV7-2,TRBJ2-3,NA
TGTGCCAGCAGCCGGGGTAACAGGGGGTCTACAGATACGCAGTATTTT,CASSRGNRGSTDTQYF,TRBD1,TRBV6-4,TRBJ2-3,few
TGCAGTGCAACGGTCGGGGGCACTGAAGCTTTCTTT,CSATVGGTEAFF,NA,TRBV20-1,TRBJ1-1,NA
TGCAGCGTTGAGTATCCGGGTTCCTACTACGAGCAGTACTTC,CSVEYPGSYYEQYF,NA,TRBV29-1,TRBJ2-7,NA
TGTGCCAGCAGTTTAGGCCCACCCGGGGAGGGGGCCCACGAGCAGTACTTC,CASSLGPPGEGAHEQYF,NA,TRBV28,TRBJ2-7,few
TGTGCCAGCAGTTTATCCAACAGGGGCCAAGAGACCCAGTACTTC,CASSLSNRGQETQYF,TRBD1,TRBV27,TRBJ2-5,few
TGTGCCAGCCAAGAGAGGCCCGGACTAGCGACGGATATGCAGTACTTC,CASQERPGLATDMQYF,TRBD2,TRBV28,TRBJ2-7,many
TGCGCCAGCAGCTTCGGGGACTCGACCTACGAGCAGTACTTC,CASSFGDSTYEQYF,NA,TRBV5-1,TRBJ2-7,few
TGTGCCAGCAGTTACGAGGGGTCGTTCCGGGCCAACGTCCTGACTTTC,CASSYEGSFRANVLTF,NA,TRBV6-6,TRBJ2-6,NA
TGTGCCAGCAGGGGGGGATATAGCAATCAGCCCCAGCATTTT,CASRGGYSNQPQHF,NA,TRBV27,TRBJ1-5,NA